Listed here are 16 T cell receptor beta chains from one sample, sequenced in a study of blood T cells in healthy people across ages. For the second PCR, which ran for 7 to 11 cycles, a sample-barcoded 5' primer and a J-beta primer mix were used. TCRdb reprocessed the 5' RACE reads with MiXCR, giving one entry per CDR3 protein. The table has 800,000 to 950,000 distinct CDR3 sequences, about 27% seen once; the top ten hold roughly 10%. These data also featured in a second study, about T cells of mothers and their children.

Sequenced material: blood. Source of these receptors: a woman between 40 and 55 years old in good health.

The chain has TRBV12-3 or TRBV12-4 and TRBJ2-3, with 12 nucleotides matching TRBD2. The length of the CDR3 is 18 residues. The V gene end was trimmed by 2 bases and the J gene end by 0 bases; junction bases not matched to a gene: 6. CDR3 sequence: CASSLPGLAGPSTDTQYF. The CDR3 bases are TGTGCCAGCAGTTTACCTGGACTAGCGGGGCCGAGCACAGATACGCAGTATTTT.

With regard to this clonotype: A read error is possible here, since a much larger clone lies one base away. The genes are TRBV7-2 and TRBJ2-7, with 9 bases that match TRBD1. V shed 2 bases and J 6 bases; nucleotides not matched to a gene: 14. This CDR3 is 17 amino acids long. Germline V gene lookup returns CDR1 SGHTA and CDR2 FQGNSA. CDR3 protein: CASSLLTRGTGSPEQYF. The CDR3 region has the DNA TGTGCCAGCAGCTTATTGACCCGGGGGACAGGGTCTCCCGAGCAGTACTTC.

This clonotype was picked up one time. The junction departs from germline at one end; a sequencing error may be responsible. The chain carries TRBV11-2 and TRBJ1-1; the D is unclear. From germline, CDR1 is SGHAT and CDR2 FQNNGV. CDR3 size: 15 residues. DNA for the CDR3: TGTACCAGCAGCTTAGTTGCCAGAATGAACACTGAAGCTTTCTTT. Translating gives CTSSLVARMNTEAFF.

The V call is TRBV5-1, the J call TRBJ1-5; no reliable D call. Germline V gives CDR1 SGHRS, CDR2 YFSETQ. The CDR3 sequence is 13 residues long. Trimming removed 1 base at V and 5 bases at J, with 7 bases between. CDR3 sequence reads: CASSLYPDQPQHF. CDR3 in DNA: TGCGCCAGCAGCTTGTATCCTGATCAGCCCCAGCATTTT.

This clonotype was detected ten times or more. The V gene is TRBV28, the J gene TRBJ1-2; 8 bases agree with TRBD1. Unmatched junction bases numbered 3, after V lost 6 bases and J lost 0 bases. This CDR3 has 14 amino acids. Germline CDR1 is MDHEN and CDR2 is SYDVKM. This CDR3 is CASRTGGANYGYTF. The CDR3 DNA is TGTGCCAGCAGAACAGGGGGAGCTAACTATGGCTACACCTTC.

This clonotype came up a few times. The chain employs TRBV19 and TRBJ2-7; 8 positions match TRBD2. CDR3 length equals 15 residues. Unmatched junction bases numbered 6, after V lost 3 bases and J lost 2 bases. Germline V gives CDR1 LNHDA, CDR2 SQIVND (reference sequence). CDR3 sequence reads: CASSMRGASPYEQYF. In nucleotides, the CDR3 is TGTGCCAGTAGTATGCGGGGGGCCTCTCCCTACGAGCAGTACTTC.

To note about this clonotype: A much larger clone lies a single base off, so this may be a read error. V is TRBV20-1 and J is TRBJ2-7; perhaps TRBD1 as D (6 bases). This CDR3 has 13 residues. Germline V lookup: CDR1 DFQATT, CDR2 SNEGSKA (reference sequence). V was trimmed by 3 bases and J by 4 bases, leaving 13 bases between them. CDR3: CSARDREMYEQYF. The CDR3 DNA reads TGCAGTGCTAGGGACAGAGAAATGTACGAGCAGTACTTC.

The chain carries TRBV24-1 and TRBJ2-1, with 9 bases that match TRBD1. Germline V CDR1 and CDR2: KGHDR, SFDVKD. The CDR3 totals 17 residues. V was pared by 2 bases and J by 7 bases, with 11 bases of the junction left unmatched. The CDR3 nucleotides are TGTGCCACCAGTGATTCTCCGGGACAGGGTATTTGGAATGAGCAGTTCTTC. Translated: CATSDSPGQGIWNEQFF.

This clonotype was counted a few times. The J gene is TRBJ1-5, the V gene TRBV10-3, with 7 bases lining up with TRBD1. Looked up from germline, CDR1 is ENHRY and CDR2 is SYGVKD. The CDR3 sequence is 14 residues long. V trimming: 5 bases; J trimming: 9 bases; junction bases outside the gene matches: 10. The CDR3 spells CAISRGQQEGPQHF. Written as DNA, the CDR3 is TGTGCCATCAGTCGGGGACAGCAGGAGGGGCCCCAGCATTTT.

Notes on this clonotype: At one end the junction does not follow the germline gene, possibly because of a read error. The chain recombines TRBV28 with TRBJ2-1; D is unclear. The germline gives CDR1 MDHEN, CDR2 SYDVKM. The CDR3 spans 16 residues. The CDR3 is CASSLFGTFSYNEQVF. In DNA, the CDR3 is TGTGCCAGCAGTTTATTCGGCACCTTTTCCTACAATGAGCAGGTCTTC.

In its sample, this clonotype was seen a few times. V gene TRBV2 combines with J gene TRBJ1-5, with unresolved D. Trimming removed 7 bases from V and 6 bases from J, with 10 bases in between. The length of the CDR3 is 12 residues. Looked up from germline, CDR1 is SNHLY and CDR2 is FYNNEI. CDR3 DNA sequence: TGTGCCAGCAATCGGAGGGCTCAGCCCCAGCATTTT. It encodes CASNRRAQPQHF.

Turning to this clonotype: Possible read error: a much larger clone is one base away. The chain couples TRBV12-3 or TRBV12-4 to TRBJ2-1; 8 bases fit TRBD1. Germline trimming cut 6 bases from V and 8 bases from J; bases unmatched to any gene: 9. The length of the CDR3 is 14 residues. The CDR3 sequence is CASSHGQGMDEQFF. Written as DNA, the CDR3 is TGTGCCAGCAGCCATGGACAGGGTATGGATGAGCAGTTCTTC.

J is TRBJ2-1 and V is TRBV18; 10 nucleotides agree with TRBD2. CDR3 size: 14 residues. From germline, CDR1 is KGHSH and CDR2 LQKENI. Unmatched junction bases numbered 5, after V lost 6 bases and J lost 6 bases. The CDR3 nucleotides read TGTGCCAGCTCGCCTCTAGCGGGGGTCAATGAGCAGTTCTTC. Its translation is CASSPLAGVNEQFF. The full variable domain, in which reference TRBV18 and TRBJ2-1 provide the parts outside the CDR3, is NAGVMQNPRHLVRRRGQEARLRCSPMKGHSHVYWYRQLPEEGLKFMVYLQKENIIDESGMPKERFSAEFPKEGPSILRIQQVVRGDSAAYFCASSPLAGVNEQFFGPGTRLTVL.

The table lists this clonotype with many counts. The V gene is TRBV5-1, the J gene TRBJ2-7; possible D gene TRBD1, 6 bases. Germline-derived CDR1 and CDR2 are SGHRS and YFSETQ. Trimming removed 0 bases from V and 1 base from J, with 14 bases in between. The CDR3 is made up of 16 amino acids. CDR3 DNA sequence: TGCGCCAGCAGCTTGGATCGGACAGCCCCGTCCTACGAGCAGTACTTC. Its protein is CASSLDRTAPSYEQYF.

The CDR3 here is CASSQEDGTGFSGNTIYF. CDR3 DNA: TGCGCCAGCAGCCAAGAGGATGGGACAGGTTTCTCTGGAAACACCATATATTTT. The chain recombines TRBV4-3 with TRBJ1-3, with 8 bases lining up with TRBD1. This CDR3 spans 18 amino acids. The V segment lost 0 bases and the J segment 0 bases; nucleotides outside the gene matches: 7. Germline V gives CDR1 LGHNA, CDR2 YSLEER.

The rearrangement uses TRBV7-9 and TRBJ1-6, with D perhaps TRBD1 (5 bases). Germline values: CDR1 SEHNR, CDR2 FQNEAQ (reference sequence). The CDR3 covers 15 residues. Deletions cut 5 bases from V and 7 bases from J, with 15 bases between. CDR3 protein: CASSPTGESNSPLHF. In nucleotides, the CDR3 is TGTGCCAGCAGCCCGACGGGGGAGTCCAATTCACCCCTCCACTTT.